The 21 T cell receptor beta chains below were found in one sample sequenced in a study of T cell responses to AZD1222 COVID-19 vaccine. Using immunoSEQ multiplex PCR, the repertoire was profiled, and TCRdb retains in-frame clones only, with some absent. The table shows roughly 120,000 clones, with approximately 85% occurring only once. The material sequenced was peripheral blood, taken on day 0 of MenACWY control vaccination. Receptors originate from an adult in good health.

This sequence joins TRBV30 and TRBJ1-2, with 10 bases lining up with TRBD1. The CDR3 contains 17 residues. V lost 4 bases, J lost 5 bases, and 16 bases stayed unmatched. Germline values: CDR1 GTSNPN, CDR2 SVGIG (reference sequence). The CDR3 DNA sequence: TGTGCCTGGACCCGGACGTCCCCCGGGACAGGGGTATATGGCTACACCTTC. It is translated as CAWTRTSPGTGVYGYTF. The full variable domain, with the rest looked up from reference TRBV30 and TRBJ1-2, is SQTIHQWPATLVQPVGSPLSLECTVEGTSNPNLYWYRQAAGRGLQLLFYSVGIGQISSEVPQNLSASRPQDRQFILSSKKLLLSDSGFYLCAWTRTSPGTGVYGYTFGSGTRLTVV.

This clone occurred once. The chain is built from TRBV18 and TRBJ1-2; TRBD1 agrees at 10 bases. V gave up 6 bases and J gave up 2 bases; unmatched junction bases: 6. This CDR3 is built from 15 residues. Germline V gives CDR1 KGHSH, CDR2 LQKENI. Here the CDR3 reads CASSAGQGINYGYTF. The CDR3 bases are TGTGCCAGCTCGGCGGGACAGGGGATAAACTATGGCTACACCTTC. Supplemented by reference TRBV18 and TRBJ1-2, the full variable domain reads NAGVMQNPRHLVRRRGQEARLRCSPMKGHSHVYWYRQLPEEGLKFMVYLQKENIIDESGMPKERFSAEFPKEGPSILRIQQVVRGDSAAYFCASSAGQGINYGYTFGSGTRLTVV.

V is TRBV2 and J is TRBJ2-2, with D unclear. Trimming removed 5 bases at V and 6 bases at J, with 7 bases between. The CDR3 runs to 12 residues. Germline-derived CDR1 and CDR2 are SNHLY and FYNNEI. The CDR3 DNA follows: TGTGCCAGCAGTTGGGTTCCCGGGGAGCTGTTTTTT. It specifies CASSWVPGELFF. The full variable domain, with the rest looked up from reference TRBV2 and TRBJ2-2, is EPEVTQTPSHQVTQMGQEVILRCVPISNHLYFYWYRQILGQKVEFLVSFYNNEISEKSEIFDDQFSVERPDGSNFTLKIRSTKLEDSAMYFCASSWVPGELFFGEGSRLTVL.

This clone was counted only a few times. The J gene is TRBJ1-2, the V gene TRBV12-3 or TRBV12-4; D is uncertain. The V and J ends lost 7 bases and 5 bases respectively, with 14 bases between them. The CDR3 totals 13 residues. CDR3 nucleotide sequence: TGTGCCAGCAACAAAGGGATTGGTTATGGCTACACCTTC. Amino acids: CASNKGIGYGYTF.

The chain combines TRBV27 with TRBJ1-1, with 10 bases fitting TRBD1. Trimming cost V 8 bases and J 3 bases; bases outside gene matches: 12. The CDR3 has 16 residues. Germline V CDR1 and CDR2: MNHEY, SMNVEV (reference sequence). The CDR3 DNA sequence: TGTGCCAGCGCCAGACAGGGGGCGCTATCGTACACTGAAGCTTTCTTT. As protein: CASARQGALSYTEAFF.

This sequence joins TRBV6-2 or TRBV6-3 and TRBJ2-3; unclear D gene. V was shortened by 2 bases and J by 4 bases, with 4 bases between the two germline ends. Germline-derived CDR1 and CDR2 are MNHEY and SVGEGT. The CDR3 has 12 amino acids. In nucleotides, the CDR3 is TGTGCCAGCAGTTACGCCGCAGATACGCAGTATTTT. It encodes CASSYAADTQYF.

This chain links TRBV9 with TRBJ2-5; 14 bases fit TRBD2. From germline, CDR1 is SGDLS and CDR2 YYNGEE. The CDR3 is 18 residues long. The ends lost 0 bases at V and 5 bases at J; junction bases unmatched: 9. This CDR3 reads CASSVGGLAGEPVETQYF. The CDR3 DNA is TGTGCCAGCAGCGTAGGGGGACTAGCGGGAGAGCCCGTTGAGACCCAGTACTTC. The full variable domain, its missing parts supplied by reference TRBV9 and TRBJ2-5, is DSGVTQTPKHLITATGQRVTLRCSPRSGDLSVYWYQQSLDQGLQFLIQYYNGEERAKGNILERFSAQQFPDLHSELNLSSLELGDSALYFCASSVGGLAGEPVETQYFGPGTRLLVL.

V gene TRBV15 combines with J gene TRBJ1-1; perhaps TRBD1 as D (5 bases). The CDR3 contains 17 residues. The V gene lost 0 bases and the J gene lost 1 base, with 15 bases spanning the gap. Germline V gives CDR1 LNHNV, CDR2 YYDKDF (reference sequence). The CDR3 protein is CATSRETATGWNTEAFF. The CDR3 region has the DNA TGTGCCACCAGCAGAGAGACAGCGACGGGTTGGAACACTGAAGCTTTCTTT.

The chain carries TRBV27 and TRBJ1-3; no reliable D call. V gave up 3 bases and J gave up 0 bases, with 15 bases separating them. The CDR3 has 17 amino acids. From germline, CDR1 is MNHEY and CDR2 SMNVEV (reference sequence). CDR3 nucleotides: TGTGCCAGCAGTTTCGAGCGGACGGACCTCTCTGGAAACACCATATATTTT. This codes for CASSFERTDLSGNTIYF.

On this clone: The junction differs from germline at one of its ends, possibly a read error. J is TRBJ2-1 and V is TRBV6-6; D might be TRBD2 (5 bases). CDR3 length: 11 amino acids. Germline CDR1 is MNHNY and CDR2 is SVGAGI (reference sequence). This CDR3 reads CASSDYDEQFF. CDR3 coding DNA: TGTGCCAGCAGTGACTACGATGAGCAGTTCTTC.

The rearrangement joins TRBV6-1 to TRBJ1-2, with D unclear. From germline, CDR1 is MNHNS and CDR2 SASEGT. V dropped 3 bases and J dropped 5 bases, with 16 bases sitting between them. CDR3 length equals 15 residues. DNA of the CDR3: TGTGCCAGCAGTGATTTAATCCTGTCGCGGTATGGCTACACCTTC. Translated: CASSDLILSRYGYTF.

This sequence joins TRBV7-9 and TRBJ2-7; 7 bases match TRBD1. The CDR3 loop spans 14 amino acids. Germline assignment: CDR1 SEHNR and CDR2 FQNEAQ (reference sequence). J lost 4 bases, V lost 1 base, and 4 bases had no gene match. CDR3 amino acids: CASSLDGTAYEQYF. DNA for the CDR3: TGTGCCAGCAGCTTAGACGGGACAGCATACGAGCAGTACTTC. Filled out from reference TRBV7-9 and TRBJ2-7, the complete variable domain reads DTGVSQNPRHKITKRGQNVTFRCDPISEHNRLYWYRQTLGQGPEFLTYFQNEAQLEKSRLLSDRFSAERPKGSFSTLEIQRTEQGDSAMYLCASSLDGTAYEQYFGPGTRLTVT.

The chain couples TRBV9 to TRBJ2-2; 12 positions match TRBD2. Germline values: CDR1 SGDLS, CDR2 YYNGEE. V shed 5 bases, J shed 5 bases, and the junction held 10 bases outside the gene matches. This CDR3 contains 17 residues. This CDR3 reads CASSASGRAGWTGELFF. The DNA of the CDR3 is TGTGCCAGCAGTGCTAGCGGGAGGGCCGGTTGGACCGGGGAGCTGTTTTTT. The full variable domain, in which reference TRBV9 and TRBJ2-2 provide the parts outside the CDR3, is DSGVTQTPKHLITATGQRVTLRCSPRSGDLSVYWYQQSLDQGLQFLIQYYNGEERAKGNILERFSAQQFPDLHSELNLSSLELGDSALYFCASSASGRAGWTGELFFGEGSRLTVL.

The gene calls are TRBV4-2 and TRBJ1-4, with D possibly matching TRBD1 (6 bases). The CDR3 length is 18 residues. Germline CDR1 and CDR2: LGHNA and YNFKEQ. The V and J ends lost 2 bases and 0 bases respectively, with 16 bases between them. CDR3 nucleotide sequence: TGTGCCAGCAGCCAATATAAGGACAGTACTGCAACTAATGAAAAACTGTTTTTT. This gives the protein CASSQYKDSTATNEKLFF.

The chain combines TRBV28 with TRBJ1-5, with 10 bases lining up with TRBD1. The junction had 2 bases not matched to a gene; V was cut back by 0 bases and J by 0 bases. The CDR3 contains 17 residues. Germline CDR1 MDHEN, CDR2 SYDVKM. CDR3 in DNA: TGTGCCAGCAGTTTATGGGGACAGGGGTTTAGCAATCAGCCCCAGCATTTT. This encodes CASSLWGQGFSNQPQHF.

This clone appeared once. The rearrangement uses TRBV5-1 and TRBJ1-2; the match to TRBD1 covers 10 bases. Germline assignment: CDR1 SGHRS and CDR2 YFSETQ. After removal of 4 bases from V and 4 bases from J, the junction contained 4 bases not matched to a gene. There are 14 residues in the CDR3. CDR3 sequence (DNA): TGCGCCAGCAGCACGACAGGGGGCAGCTATGGCTACACCTTC. This codes for CASSTTGGSYGYTF. The whole variable domain, remainder taken from reference TRBV5-1 and TRBJ1-2, is KAGVTQTPRYLIKTRGQQVTLSCSPISGHRSVSWYQQTPGQGLQFLFEYFSETQRNKGNFPGRFSGRQFSNSRSEMNVSTLELGDSALYLCASSTTGGSYGYTFGSGTRLTVV.

As for this clone: Compared with germline, one end of the junction differs, possibly owing to a read error. The V and J genes are TRBV7-9 and TRBJ2-1, with 7 bases aligning to TRBD2. CDR1 is SEHNR and CDR2 is FQNEAQ in the germline V gene (reference sequence). The CDR3 has 14 amino acids. CDR3 nucleotides: TGTGCCAGCAGTTTAGCCGGGGGGAGGACCGAGCAGTTCTTC. Encoded protein: CASSLAGGRTEQFF. Filled out from reference TRBV7-9 and TRBJ2-1, the complete variable domain reads DTGVSQNPRHKITKRGQNVTFRCDPISEHNRLYWYRQTLGQGPEFLTYFQNEAQLEKSRLLSDRFSAERPKGSFSTLEIQRTEQGDSAMYLCASSLAGGRTEQFFGPGTRLTVL.

This rearrangement joins TRBV9 to TRBJ1-1; D is unresolved. V lost 10 bases to trimming and J lost 4 bases, with 11 bases between them. CDR3 length: 11 amino acids. Germline V gene lookup returns CDR1 SGDLS and CDR2 YYNGEE. Written as DNA, the CDR3 is TGTGCCTCCAGCGCCGTCACTGAAGCTTTCTTT. Its translation is CASSAVTEAFF.

The rearrangement links TRBV5-4 to TRBJ1-2, with 8 bases aligning to TRBD1. V was clipped by 1 base and J by 4 bases; unmatched bases: 3. The CDR3 consists of 14 residues. Germline loops: CDR1 SGHNT, CDR2 YYREEE (reference sequence). CDR3 loop: CASSLTGGGYGYTF. Here the CDR3 DNA reads TGTGCCAGCAGCTTGACAGGGGGTGGCTATGGCTACACCTTC.

This chain links TRBV2 with TRBJ1-4; maybe TRBD1 (6 bases). The CDR3 is 15 amino acids. Per the germline V gene, CDR1 is SNHLY and CDR2 is FYNNEI. V lost 2 bases and J 10 bases, leaving 17 bases between the germline ends. This CDR3 reads CASSEFLAGAAKLFF. The CDR3 DNA reads TGTGCCAGCAGTGAATTTTTGGCAGGGGCTGCAAAACTGTTTTTT.

The chain has TRBV28 and TRBJ2-7; D is possibly TRBD1 or TRBD2 (5 bases each). The CDR3 covers 17 residues. V was clipped by 7 bases and J by 0 bases, with 22 bases between them. CDR1 is MDHEN and CDR2 is SYDVKM in the germline V gene. The CDR3 loop reads CASTPGWGRLSSYEQYF. The CDR3 bases are TGTGCCAGCACCCCCGGGTGGGGACGTCTAAGCTCCTACGAGCAGTACTTC.